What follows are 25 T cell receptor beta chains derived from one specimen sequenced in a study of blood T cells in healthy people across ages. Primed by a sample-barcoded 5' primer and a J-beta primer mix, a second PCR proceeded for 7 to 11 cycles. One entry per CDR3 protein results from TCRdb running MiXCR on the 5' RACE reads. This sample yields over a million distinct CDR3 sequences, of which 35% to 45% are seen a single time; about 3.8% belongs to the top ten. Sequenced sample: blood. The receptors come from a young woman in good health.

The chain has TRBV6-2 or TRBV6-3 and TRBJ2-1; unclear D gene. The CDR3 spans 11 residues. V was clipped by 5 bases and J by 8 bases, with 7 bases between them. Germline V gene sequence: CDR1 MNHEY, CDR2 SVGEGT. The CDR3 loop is CASSHFDEQFF. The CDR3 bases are TGTGCCAGCAGTCATTTCGATGAGCAGTTCTTC.

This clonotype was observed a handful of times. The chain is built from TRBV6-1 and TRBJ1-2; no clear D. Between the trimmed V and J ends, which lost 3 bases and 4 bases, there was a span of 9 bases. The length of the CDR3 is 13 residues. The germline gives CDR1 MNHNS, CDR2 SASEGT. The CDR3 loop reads CASSDTASYGYTF. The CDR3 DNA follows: TGTGCCAGCAGTGACACTGCGAGCTATGGCTACACCTTC.

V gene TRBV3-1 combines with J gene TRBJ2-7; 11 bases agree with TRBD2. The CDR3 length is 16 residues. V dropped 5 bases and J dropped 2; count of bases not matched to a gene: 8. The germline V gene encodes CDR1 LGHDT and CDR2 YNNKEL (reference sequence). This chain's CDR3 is CASSNLAGGNTYEQYF. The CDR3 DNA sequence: TGTGCCAGCAGCAATCTAGCGGGGGGTAACACCTACGAGCAGTACTTC.

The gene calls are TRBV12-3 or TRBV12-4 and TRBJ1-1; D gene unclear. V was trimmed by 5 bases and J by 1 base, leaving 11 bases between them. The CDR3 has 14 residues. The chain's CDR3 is CASSVRPKNTEAFF. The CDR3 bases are TGTGCCAGCAGTGTCCGACCCAAGAACACTGAAGCTTTCTTT.

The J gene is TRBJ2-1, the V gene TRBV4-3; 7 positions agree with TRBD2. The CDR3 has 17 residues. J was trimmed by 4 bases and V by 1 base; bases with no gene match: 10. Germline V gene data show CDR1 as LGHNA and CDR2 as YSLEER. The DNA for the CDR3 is TGCGCCAGCAGCCAAGGCGCCACCAGACTAGCTTACAATGAGCAGTTCTTC. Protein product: CASSQGATRLAYNEQFF.

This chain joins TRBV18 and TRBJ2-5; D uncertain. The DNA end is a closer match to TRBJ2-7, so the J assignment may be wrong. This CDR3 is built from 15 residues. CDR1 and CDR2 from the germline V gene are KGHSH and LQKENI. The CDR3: CASSPRLATQDEQYF. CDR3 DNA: TGTGCCAGCTCACCACGTCTGGCAACTCAGGACGAGCAGTACTTC.

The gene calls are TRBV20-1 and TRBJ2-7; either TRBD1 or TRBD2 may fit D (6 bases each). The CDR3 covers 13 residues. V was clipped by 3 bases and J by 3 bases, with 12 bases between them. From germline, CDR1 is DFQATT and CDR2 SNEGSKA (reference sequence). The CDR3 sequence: CSASEGGGYEQYF. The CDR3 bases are TGCAGTGCTAGTGAGGGGGGCGGCTACGAGCAGTACTTC.

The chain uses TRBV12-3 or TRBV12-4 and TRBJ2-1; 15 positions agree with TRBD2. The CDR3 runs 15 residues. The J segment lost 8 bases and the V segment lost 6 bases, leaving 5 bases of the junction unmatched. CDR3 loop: CASSPGTSGGYEQFF. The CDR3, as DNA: TGTGCCAGCAGCCCCGGGACTAGCGGGGGGTATGAGCAGTTCTTC.

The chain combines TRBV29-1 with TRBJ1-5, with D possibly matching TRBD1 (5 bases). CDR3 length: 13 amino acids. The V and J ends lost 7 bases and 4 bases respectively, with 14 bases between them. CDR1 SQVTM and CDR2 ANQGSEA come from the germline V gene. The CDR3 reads CSGSGTGNQPQHF. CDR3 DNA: TGCAGCGGTTCTGGCACAGGAAATCAGCCCCAGCATTTT.

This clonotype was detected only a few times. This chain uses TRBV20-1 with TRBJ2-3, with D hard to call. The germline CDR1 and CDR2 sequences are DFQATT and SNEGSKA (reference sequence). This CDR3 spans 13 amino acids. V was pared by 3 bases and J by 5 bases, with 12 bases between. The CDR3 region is CSARVRPGDTQYF. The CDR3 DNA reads TGCAGTGCTAGGGTCCGCCCGGGAGATACGCAGTATTTT.

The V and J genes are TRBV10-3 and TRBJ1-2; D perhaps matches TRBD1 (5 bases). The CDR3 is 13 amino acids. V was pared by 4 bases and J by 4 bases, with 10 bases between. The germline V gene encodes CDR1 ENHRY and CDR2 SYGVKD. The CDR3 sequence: CAISVGVRYGYTF. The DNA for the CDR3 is TGTGCCATCAGTGTAGGGGTCCGCTATGGCTACACCTTC.

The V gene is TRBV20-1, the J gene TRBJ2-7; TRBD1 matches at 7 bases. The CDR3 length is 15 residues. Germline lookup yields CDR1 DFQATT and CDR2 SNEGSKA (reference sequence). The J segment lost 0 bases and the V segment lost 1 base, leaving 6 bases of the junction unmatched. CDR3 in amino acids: CSARVPGTVSYEQYF. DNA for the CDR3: TGCAGTGCTAGAGTTCCGGGGACAGTCTCCTACGAGCAGTACTTC.

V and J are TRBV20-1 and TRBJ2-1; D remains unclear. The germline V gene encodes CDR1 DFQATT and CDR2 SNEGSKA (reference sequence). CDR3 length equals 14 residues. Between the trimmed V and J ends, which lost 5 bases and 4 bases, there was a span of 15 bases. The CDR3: CSAPPATGYNEQFF. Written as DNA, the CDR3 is TGCAGTGCTCCCCCCGCGACGGGTTACAATGAGCAGTTCTTC.

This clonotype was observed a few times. The CDR3 nucleotides are TGTGCCAGCGAGGGGGGAAGCACAGATACGCAGTATTTT. Residues: CASEGGSTDTQYF. The V call is TRBV3-1, the J call TRBJ2-3, with D perhaps matching TRBD1 or TRBD2 (6 bases each). The CDR3 totals 13 residues. Trimming took off 8 bases at V and 0 bases at J, with 9 bases between the two ends. Germline CDR1 and CDR2: LGHDT and YNNKEL (reference sequence).

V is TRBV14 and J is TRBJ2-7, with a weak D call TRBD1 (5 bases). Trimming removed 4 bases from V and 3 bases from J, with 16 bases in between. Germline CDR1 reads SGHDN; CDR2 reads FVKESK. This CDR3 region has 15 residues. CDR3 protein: CASSPRVTFFYEQYF. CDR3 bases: TGTGCCAGCAGCCCCAGGGTCACCTTTTTCTACGAGCAGTACTTC.

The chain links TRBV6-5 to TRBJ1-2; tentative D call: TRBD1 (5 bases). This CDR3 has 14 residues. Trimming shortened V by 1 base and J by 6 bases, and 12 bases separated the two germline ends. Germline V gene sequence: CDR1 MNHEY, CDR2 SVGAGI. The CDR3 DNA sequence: TGTGCCAGCAGTTACTACAGGCAAACTAATGGCTACACCTTC. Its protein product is CASSYYRQTNGYTF.

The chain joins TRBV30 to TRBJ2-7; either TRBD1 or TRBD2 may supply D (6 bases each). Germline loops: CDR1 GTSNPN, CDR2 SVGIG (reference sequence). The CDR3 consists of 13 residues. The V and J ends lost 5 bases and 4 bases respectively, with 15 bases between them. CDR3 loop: CAWGGGILYEQYF. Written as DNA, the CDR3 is TGTGCCTGGGGGGGCGGGATATTATACGAGCAGTACTTC.

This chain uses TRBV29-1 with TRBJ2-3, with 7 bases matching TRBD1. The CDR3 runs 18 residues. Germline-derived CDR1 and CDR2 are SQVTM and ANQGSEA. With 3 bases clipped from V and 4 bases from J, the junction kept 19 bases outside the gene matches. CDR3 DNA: TGCAGCGTTGATTTGGCCCGACAGGGATTAGATGGATCAGATACGCAGTATTTT. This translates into CSVDLARQGLDGSDTQYF.

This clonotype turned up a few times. The CDR3 DNA reads TGCGCCAGCAGTGAACACAGGAGTAACACTGAAGCTTTCTTT. Its translation is CASSEHRSNTEAFF. The chain has TRBV10-1 and TRBJ1-1; possibly TRBD1 for D (5 bases). The length of the CDR3 is 14 residues. CDR1 WNHNN and CDR2 SYGVQD come from the germline V gene (reference sequence). V was clipped by 3 bases and J by 2 bases, with 10 bases between them.

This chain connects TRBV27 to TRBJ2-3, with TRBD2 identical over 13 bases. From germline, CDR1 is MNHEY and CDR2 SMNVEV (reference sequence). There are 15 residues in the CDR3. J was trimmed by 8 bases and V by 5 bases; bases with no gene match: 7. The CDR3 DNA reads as TGTGCCAGCAGTCCCGGGACTAGCGGGATGGGTACGCAGTATTTT. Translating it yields CASSPGTSGMGTQYF.

The CDR3 loop is CASSDLQGRNTGELFF. CDR3 coding DNA: TGTGCCAGCAGTGACTTACAGGGCCGGAACACCGGGGAGCTGTTTTTT. The chain carries TRBV6-2 or TRBV6-3 and TRBJ2-2; D is perhaps TRBD1 (6 bases). This CDR3 spans 16 amino acids. CDR1 is MNHEY, CDR2 SVGEGT, per germline. Trimming stripped 5 bases from V and 1 base from J, with 14 bases between.

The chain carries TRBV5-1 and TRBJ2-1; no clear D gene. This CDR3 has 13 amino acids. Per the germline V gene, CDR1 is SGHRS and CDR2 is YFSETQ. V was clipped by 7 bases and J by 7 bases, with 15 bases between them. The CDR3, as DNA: TGCGCCAGCGCCCCCTTCCCTGGGAATGAGCAGTTCTTC. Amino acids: CASAPFPGNEQFF. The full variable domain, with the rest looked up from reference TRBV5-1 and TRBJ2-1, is KAGVTQTPRYLIKTRGQQVTLSCSPISGHRSVSWYQQTPGQGLQFLFEYFSETQRNKGNFPGRFSGRQFSNSRSEMNVSTLELGDSALYLCASAPFPGNEQFFGPGTRLTVL.

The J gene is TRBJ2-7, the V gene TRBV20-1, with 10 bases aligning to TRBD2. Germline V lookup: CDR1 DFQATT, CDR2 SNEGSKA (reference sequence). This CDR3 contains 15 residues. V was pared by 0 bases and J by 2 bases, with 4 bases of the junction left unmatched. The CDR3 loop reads CSARELAGDPYEQYF. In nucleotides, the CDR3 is TGCAGTGCTAGAGAGCTAGCGGGAGACCCCTACGAGCAGTACTTC.

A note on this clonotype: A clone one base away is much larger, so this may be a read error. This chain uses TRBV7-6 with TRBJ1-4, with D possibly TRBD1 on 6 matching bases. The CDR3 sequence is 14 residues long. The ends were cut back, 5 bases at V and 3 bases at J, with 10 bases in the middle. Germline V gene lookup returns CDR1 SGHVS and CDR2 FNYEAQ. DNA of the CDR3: TGTGCCAGCAGCCGAGGGACATCTAATGAAAAACTGTTTTTT. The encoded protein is CASSRGTSNEKLFF.

The CDR3 spells CASNFRVETQYF. The CDR3 region has the DNA TGTGCCAGCAATTTTCGGGTGGAGACCCAGTACTTC. The chain recombines TRBV2 with TRBJ2-5; D gene ambiguous. Germline assignment: CDR1 SNHLY and CDR2 FYNNEI. This CDR3 is 12 amino acids long. V lost 7 bases and J 5 bases, leaving 11 bases between the germline ends.